This passage covers 8 T cell receptor beta chains from one sample sequenced in a study of T cells in Graves' hyperthyroidism and ophthalmopathy. What was amplified from RNA transcripts were TCR beta CDR3 regions. First-round RT-PCR with HTBI primers amplified the TCR CDR3 region. TCRdb re-derived calls from the multiplex PCR reads in MiXCR, one entry per CDR3 protein. The repertoire holds more than 150,000 distinct CDR3 sequences, more than 15% seen once, with about 29% in the top ten. The sample taken for sequencing was blood. The receptors shown here come from a woman aged 45 to 65 with Graves' hyperthyroidism.

This clonotype was picked up one time. For the CDR3, the DNA is TGTGCCAGCAGCTTAGGCTTTAGAGACTGGAGCTCCTACGAGCAGTACTTC. The encoded protein is CASSLGFRDWSSYEQYF. The chain has TRBV7-2 and TRBJ2-7, with D unclear. V lost 1 base and J 0 bases, leaving 16 bases between the germline ends. Germline V CDR1 and CDR2: SGHTA, FQGNSA. This CDR3 spans 17 amino acids. Complete variable domain (other parts from reference TRBV7-2 and TRBJ2-7): GAGVSQSPSNKVTEKGKDVELRCDPISGHTALYWYRQSLGQGLEFLIYFQGNSAPDKSGLPSDRFSAERTGGSVSTLTIQRTQQEDSAVYLCASSLGFRDWSSYEQYFGPGTRLTVT.

This clonotype has a count of ten or more. The chain joins TRBV19 to TRBJ2-2, with D perhaps matching TRBD1 (6 bases). This CDR3 has 14 residues. From germline, CDR1 is LNHDA and CDR2 SQIVND (reference sequence). V lost 4 bases and J lost 3, with 9 bases in between. DNA of the CDR3: TGTGCCAGTAGTAGCAGGGGCGACACCGGGGAGCTGTTTTTT. Protein product: CASSSRGDTGELFF.

Ten or more counts support this clonotype. The chain links TRBV20-1 to TRBJ2-1; D gene unclear. Looked up from germline, CDR1 is DFQATT and CDR2 is SNEGSKA (reference sequence). The ends were cut back, 1 base at V and 4 bases at J, with 8 bases in the middle. There are 13 residues in the CDR3. Written as DNA, the CDR3 is TGCAGTGCTAGAGCGTATAGGTACAATGAGCAGTTCTTC. The encoded protein is CSARAYRYNEQFF.

Ten or more counts support this clonotype. The chain carries TRBV6-6 and TRBJ1-3; no firm D call. This CDR3 contains 16 residues. Germline CDR1 MNHNY, CDR2 SVGAGI (reference sequence). Trimming removed 2 bases from V and 1 base from J, with 12 bases in between. The CDR3 nucleotides read TGTGCCAGCAGTTACCACAATCCGGGGTCTGGAAACACCATATATTTT. This translates into CASSYHNPGSGNTIYF.

To note about this clonotype: A much bigger clone sits one base away, suggesting this may be a read error. This CDR3 is missing its conserved last phenylalanine or tryptophan, likely due to a read error. The chain uses TRBV12-3 or TRBV12-4 and TRBJ1-3; D ambiguous. The CDR3 loop spans 16 amino acids. V dropped 7 bases and J dropped 0 bases, with 16 bases sitting between them. Written as DNA, the CDR3 is TGTGCCAGCACAAGGGAGGGAACATCCTCTGGAAACACCATATATTCT. Its protein product is CASTREGTSSGNTIYS.

The chain recombines TRBV12-3 or TRBV12-4 with TRBJ1-2; D is perhaps TRBD1 (6 bases). This CDR3 has 13 amino acids. Trimming left V 6 bases short and J 7 bases short, with 15 bases between. This CDR3 reads CASSQTGTPGYTF. The CDR3 nucleotides are TGTGCCAGCAGCCAAACCGGGACACCTGGCTACACCTTC.

Many counts were recorded for this clonotype. A read error may produce the germline difference seen at one junction end. This sequence joins TRBV7-9 and TRBJ1-4, with D possibly matching TRBD1 (6 bases). Germline CDR1 reads SEHNR; CDR2 reads FQNEAQ (reference sequence). The CDR3 runs to 15 residues. CDR3 DNA sequence: TGTACCAGCAGCGGGGAGGGGGACGCGTTTGAAAAACTGTTTTTT. The encoded protein is CTSSGEGDAFEKLFF.

This clonotype has ten or more counts. CDR3: CASSPDRPRTYGYTF. The DNA for the CDR3 is TGTGCCAGCAGTCCGGACAGGCCAAGGACCTATGGCTACACCTTC. This chain links TRBV6-2 or TRBV6-3 with TRBJ1-2, with 7 bases fitting TRBD1. There are 15 residues in the CDR3. The junction had 10 bases not matched to a gene; V was cut back by 5 bases and J by 4 bases. From germline, CDR1 is MNHEY and CDR2 SVGEGT.